This T cell receptor (beta chain) was identified in a study of molecular identifiers for immune sequencing clone quantification. Study at large: For replicates, RNA isolated from roughly 20,000 or 100,000 naive CD8 cells was divided into five portions, of which four were sequenced.

This clonotype came up many times. The antigen is unknown. TCRdb re-derived calls from the PCR reads in MiXCR, one entry per CDR3 protein. The repertoire includes about 10,000 distinct CDR3 sequences, around 23% of them detected once, and roughly 1.5% sits in the top ten. This CDR3 has 18 residues. CDR1 and CDR2 from the germline V gene are MNHEY and SMNVEV (reference sequence). V lost 6 bases to trimming and J lost 1 base, with 24 bases between them. Broader study findings: Barcode-sharing identical TCR molecules could underestimate highly expanded clone sizes.

The V and J genes are TRBV27 and TRBJ2-5, with TRBD2 as a possible D gene (10 bases). The clonotype was recovered from a human donor in good health. Some libraries in this study had Jurkat cell RNA spiked in. The material sequenced was naive CD8+ T cells from blood, with Jurkat cell RNA spiked in. Subset indicated: FACS-sorted CD8+CD4-CCR7+CD45RA+ naive T cells. The CDR3 coding sequence is TGTGCCAGCAGCCGACAGGGGGTTAGCGGGAGGATCCAAGAGACCCAGTACTTC. Protein: CASSRQGVSGRIQETQYF.